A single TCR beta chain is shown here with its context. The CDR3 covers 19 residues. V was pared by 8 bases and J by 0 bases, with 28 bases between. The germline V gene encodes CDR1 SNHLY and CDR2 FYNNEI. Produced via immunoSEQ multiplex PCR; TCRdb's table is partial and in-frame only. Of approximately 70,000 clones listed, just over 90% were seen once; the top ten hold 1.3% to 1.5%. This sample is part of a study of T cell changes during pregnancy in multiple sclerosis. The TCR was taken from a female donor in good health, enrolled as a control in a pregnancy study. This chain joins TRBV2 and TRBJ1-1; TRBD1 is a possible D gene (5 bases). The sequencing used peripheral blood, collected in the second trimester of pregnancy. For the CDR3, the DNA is TGTGCCAGCGGAGTCAAAAGGGGTTCAGTTTCGGTAATGAACACTGAAGCTTTCTTT. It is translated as CASGVKRGSVSVMNTEAFF.